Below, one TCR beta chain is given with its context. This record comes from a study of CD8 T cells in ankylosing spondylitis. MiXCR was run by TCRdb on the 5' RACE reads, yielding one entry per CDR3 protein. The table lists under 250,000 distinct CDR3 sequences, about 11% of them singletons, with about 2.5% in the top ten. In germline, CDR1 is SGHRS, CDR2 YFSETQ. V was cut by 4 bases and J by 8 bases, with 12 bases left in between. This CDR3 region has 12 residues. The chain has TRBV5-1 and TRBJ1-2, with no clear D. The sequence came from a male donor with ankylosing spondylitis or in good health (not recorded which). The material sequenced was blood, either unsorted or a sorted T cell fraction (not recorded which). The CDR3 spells CASSQSKGGYTF. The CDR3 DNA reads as TGCGCCAGCAGCCAATCGAAGGGAGGCTACACCTTC.